These 28 T cell receptor beta chains were all obtained from the same sample, sequenced in a study of blood T cell repertoires in COVID-19 (dated by TCRdb to 2019 to 2021). Preparation of the library involved the immunoSEQ multiplex PCR assay. Imported from immuneACCESS, the table was reduced by TCRdb to in-frame sequences with V and J called. These copies leave out some clones; in studies compared against another copy, an unresolved V gene accounts for under half, and the cause of the remainder is not known. The table for this sample lists nearly 50,000 clones; 86% of them were counted only once. About 5% of the sample is held by the ten biggest clonotypes. The sequenced sample consisted of peripheral blood. The receptors were gathered from a man in his forties with active COVID-19.

The rearrangement joins TRBV11-2 to TRBJ2-7, with 7 bases matching TRBD2. Germline values: CDR1 SGHAT, CDR2 FQNNGV. V dropped 6 bases and J dropped 7; count of bases not matched to a gene: 9. The CDR3 contains 13 residues. The CDR3 here is CASSLTPAGEQYF. For the CDR3, the DNA is TGTGCCAGCAGTTTGACGCCAGCGGGGGAGCAGTACTTC.

CDR3: CASTKPGHPSGANVLTF. Written as DNA, the CDR3 is TGTGCCAGTACAAAGCCGGGACACCCCTCTGGGGCCAACGTCCTGACTTTC. The chain links TRBV19 to TRBJ2-6, with a possible D match to TRBD1 (6 bases). V was pared by 7 bases and J by 0 bases, with 16 bases between. Germline V gene lookup returns CDR1 LNHDA and CDR2 SQIVND (reference sequence). The CDR3 runs to 17 residues.

V usage is TRBV3-1 (or the pseudogene TRBV3-2) and J usage is TRBJ1-3; D not certain. Trimming took off 2 bases at V and 5 bases at J, with 7 bases between the two ends. Germline-derived CDR1 and CDR2 are LGHDT and YNNKEL (reference sequence). CDR3 length equals 13 residues. The CDR3 nucleotides read TGTGCCAGCAGCCAACAGGAACGAAACACCATATATTTT. Translated: CASSQQERNTIYF.

The chain joins TRBV9 to TRBJ2-3, with 13 bases aligning to TRBD2. J gave up 1 base and V 4 bases, and 9 bases lay outside the gene matches. The CDR3 is 18 residues long. CDR1 is SGDLS, CDR2 YYNGEE, per germline. The CDR3 region is CASSPPRTSGSGTDTQYF. The DNA for the CDR3 is TGTGCCAGCAGCCCTCCCCGGACTAGCGGGAGTGGCACAGATACGCAGTATTTT.

The chain has TRBV27 and TRBJ2-1, with 8 nucleotides matching TRBD2. Germline CDR1 reads MNHEY; CDR2 reads SMNVEV (reference sequence). This CDR3 is built from 16 residues. J lost 0 bases, V lost 7 bases, and 8 bases had no gene match. The CDR3 coding sequence is TGTGCCAGCACCCCGAGCGGGGGTAGCTCCTACAATGAGCAGTTCTTC. Its translation: CASTPSGGSSYNEQFF.

V usage is TRBV28 and J usage is TRBJ1-5; D unclear. The V end was cut by 11 bases, the J end by 0 bases, with 8 bases between. From germline, CDR1 is MDHEN and CDR2 SYDVKM. The CDR3 loop spans 12 amino acids. CDR3 bases: TGTGCCGCGCGGAGTAGCAATCAGCCCCAGCATTTT. Amino acid sequence: CAARSSNQPQHF.

V gene TRBV5-1 combines with J gene TRBJ1-3, with TRBD1 identical over 7 bases. V gave up 4 bases and J gave up 0 bases; unmatched junction bases: 13. This CDR3 has 18 amino acids. Germline CDR1 is SGHRS and CDR2 is YFSETQ. The CDR3 loop reads CASSRSTGAIFSGNTIYF. DNA for the CDR3: TGCGCCAGCAGCCGCTCAACAGGGGCCATTTTCTCTGGAAACACCATATATTTT.

This sequence joins TRBV5-1 and TRBJ2-3, with TRBD1 matching 7 bases. Germline V CDR1 and CDR2: SGHRS, YFSETQ. This CDR3 has 14 amino acids. Germline trimming cut 3 bases from V and 4 bases from J; bases unmatched to any gene: 5. The CDR3 DNA reads as TGCGCCAGCAGCTGGGAGCAGGGGGCAGATACGCAGTATTTT. It encodes CASSWEQGADTQYF.

The table lists this clone with many counts. An end of the junction does not agree with germline; a read error may underlie this. The V gene is TRBV7-2, the J gene TRBJ2-1, with 12 bases lining up with TRBD2. CDR1 and CDR2 (germline): SGHTA, FQGNSA. This CDR3 is 15 amino acids long. The CDR3 bases are TGTGCCAGCAGCCTAGCGGGAGGGCCGCAAAATGAGCAGTTCTTC. The encoded protein is CASSLAGGPQNEQFF.

The V and J genes are TRBV19 and TRBJ2-7; 14 bases map to TRBD2. The CDR3 consists of 18 residues. Germline V lookup: CDR1 LNHDA, CDR2 SQIVND (reference sequence). After removal of 8 bases from V and 3 bases from J, the junction contained 15 bases not matched to a gene. CDR3 coding DNA: TGTGCCAGTTCCGACCCGGGACTAGCGGGAGATGGCCGCTACGAGCAGTACTTC. Amino acids: CASSDPGLAGDGRYEQYF. Filled out from reference TRBV19 and TRBJ2-7, the complete variable domain reads DGGITQSPKYLFRKEGQNVTLSCEQNLNHDAMYWYRQDPGQGLRLIYYSQIVNDFQKGDIAEGYSVSREKKESFPLTVTSAQKNPTAFYLCASSDPGLAGDGRYEQYFGPGTRLTVT.

The chain is built from TRBV14 and TRBJ2-1; 7 nucleotides agree with TRBD1. The CDR3 contains 13 residues. The junction had 4 bases not matched to a gene; V was cut back by 5 bases and J by 6 bases. Per the germline V gene, CDR1 is SGHDN and CDR2 is FVKESK. CDR3 bases: TGTGCCAGCAGCACCCGACAGGGCAATGAGCAGTTCTTC. Amino acids: CASSTRQGNEQFF. Filled out from reference TRBV14 and TRBJ2-1, the complete variable domain reads EAGVTQFPSHSVIEKGQTVTLRCDPISGHDNLYWYRRVMGKEIKFLLHFVKESKQDESGMPNNRFLAERTGGTYSTLKVQPAELEDSGVYFCASSTRQGNEQFFGPGTRLTVL.

The chain uses TRBV6-4 and TRBJ2-1; D is undetermined. The CDR3 runs to 15 residues. CDR1 MRHNA and CDR2 SNTAGT come from the germline V gene. Trimming removed 0 bases at V and 2 bases at J, with 8 bases between. Written as DNA, the CDR3 is TGTGCCAGCAGTGACTCGGGCAGGACCTACAATGAGCAGTTCTTC. Protein: CASSDSGRTYNEQFF.

This chain links TRBV4-1 with TRBJ1-5; D may be TRBD1 (6 bases). Germline assignment: CDR1 MGHRA and CDR2 YSYEKL. The CDR3 has 18 amino acids. V was trimmed by 4 bases and J by 3 bases, leaving 22 bases between them. CDR3 bases: TGCGCCAGCAGCCGTCTCCTGGCCACAGGGTACAACAATCAGCCCCAGCATTTT. Translating it yields CASSRLLATGYNNQPQHF.

V usage is TRBV9 and J usage is TRBJ2-1; D gene unclear. CDR1 SGDLS and CDR2 YYNGEE come from the germline V gene. V was cut by 0 bases and J by 4 bases, with 23 bases left in between. This CDR3 region has 19 residues. The CDR3 loop is CASSVGPTLPIERYNEQFF. The CDR3 DNA reads TGTGCCAGCAGCGTAGGACCCACTCTGCCCATAGAGCGTTACAATGAGCAGTTCTTC.

This sequence joins TRBV27 and TRBJ1-6; no clear D gene. V lost 10 bases and J 6 bases, leaving 25 bases between the germline ends. Germline assignment: CDR1 MNHEY and CDR2 SMNVEV (reference sequence). The CDR3 extends over 17 amino acids. The CDR3 DNA sequence: TGTGCCACCCCCTCCCTCCCCCTATTGCGGGGTAATTCACCCCTCCACTTT. Protein: CATPSLPLLRGNSPLHF.

The rearrangement uses TRBV9 and TRBJ2-3; possible D gene TRBD1, 5 bases. CDR1 and CDR2 (germline): SGDLS, YYNGEE. The CDR3 is 15 residues long. V lost 0 bases to trimming and J lost 0 bases, with 8 bases between them. CDR3 sequence (DNA): TGTGCCAGCAGCGTAGAAGGGGCTAGCACAGATACGCAGTATTTT. This gives the protein CASSVEGASTDTQYF.

The chain employs TRBV6-1 and TRBJ1-3; D is uncertain. Trimming took 0 bases from V and 2 from J, leaving 8 bases between them. Germline V gene data show CDR1 as MNHNS and CDR2 as SASEGT. The CDR3 length is 15 residues. The CDR3 protein is CASSEATEAGNTIYF. CDR3 coding DNA: TGTGCCAGCAGTGAAGCTACAGAAGCTGGAAACACCATATATTTT.

The chain has TRBV6-5 and TRBJ1-4; no firm D call. CDR3 length: 13 amino acids. The V gene's germline CDR1 is MNHEY and CDR2 SVGAGI. The V end lost 3 bases, the J end lost 7 bases, and 9 bases lay between the germline ends. CDR3 amino acids: CASSYDPGEKLFF. CDR3 bases: TGTGCCAGCAGTTATGATCCGGGTGAAAAACTGTTTTTT.

The genes are TRBV2 and TRBJ2-6; D gene ambiguous. This CDR3 region has 16 residues. V lost 7 bases and J 3 bases, leaving 16 bases between the germline ends. The germline gives CDR1 SNHLY, CDR2 FYNNEI. This CDR3 is CASIPLGESGANVLTF. In DNA, the CDR3 is TGTGCCAGCATTCCCCTAGGCGAGAGTGGGGCCAACGTCCTGACTTTC.

The chain employs TRBV29-1 and TRBJ2-3; TRBD1 might be the D (6 bases). Trimming stripped 5 bases from V and 6 bases from J, with 9 bases between. There are 11 residues in the CDR3. Germline V gene lookup returns CDR1 SQVTM and CDR2 ANQGSEA. The CDR3 reads CSVLTGDTQYF. CDR3 bases: TGCAGCGTTCTAACAGGGGATACGCAGTATTTT.

V usage is TRBV13 and J usage is TRBJ2-4; D uncertain. CDR1 and CDR2 (germline): PRHDT, FYEKMQ (reference sequence). This CDR3 region has 14 residues. V lost 4 bases, J lost 0 bases, and 7 bases lay in between. The DNA of the CDR3 is TGTGCCAGCAGCTCGGTGCTAGCCAAAAACATTCAGTACTTC. Protein product: CASSSVLAKNIQYF.

Only one count was recorded for this clone. This chain joins TRBV11-2 and TRBJ1-3; 8 bases map to TRBD1. The CDR3 consists of 16 residues. Germline lookup yields CDR1 SGHAT and CDR2 FQNNGV. V gave up 4 bases and J gave up 1 base; unmatched junction bases: 6. The CDR3 DNA sequence: TGTGCCAGCAGCTCTTTGGGGGACAGGTCTGGAAACACCATATATTTT. This sequence encodes CASSSLGDRSGNTIYF.

The chain carries TRBV10-3 and TRBJ2-7; 8 nucleotides align to TRBD1. J was trimmed by 6 bases and V by 3 bases; bases with no gene match: 4. The CDR3 runs 13 residues. Germline V CDR1 and CDR2: ENHRY, SYGVKD. The CDR3 coding sequence is TGTGCCATCAGTGACAGGGGGCAGTCCGAGCAGTACTTC. Its protein is CAISDRGQSEQYF.

The rearrangement links TRBV19 to TRBJ2-1; 14 bases agree with TRBD2. This CDR3 is 16 amino acids long. In germline, CDR1 is LNHDA, CDR2 SQIVND (reference sequence). V lost 4 bases, J lost 8 bases, and 7 bases stayed unmatched. This CDR3 reads CASSRGLAGDSHEQFF. CDR3 nucleotide sequence: TGTGCCAGTAGTAGGGGACTAGCGGGAGACTCCCATGAGCAGTTCTTC.

This clone has just one count. The rearrangement uses TRBV5-6 and TRBJ2-3; 7 bases map to TRBD2. Per germline, CDR1 SGHDT and CDR2 YYEEEE. The CDR3 covers 17 residues. V lost 5 bases, J lost 2 bases, and 14 bases stayed unmatched. The CDR3 coding sequence is TGTGCCAGCAGTCCGGGGGGATTTAGCGGGTTCACAGATACGCAGTATTTT. Protein product: CASSPGGFSGFTDTQYF.

This clone was detected only a few times. V is TRBV24-1 and J is TRBJ2-5; 7 nucleotides align to TRBD1. The germline gives CDR1 KGHDR, CDR2 SFDVKD. The CDR3 runs 16 residues. Losses at the gene ends were 0 bases for V and 4 bases for J; bases not matched to a gene: 7. The CDR3 DNA reads as TGTGCCACCAGTGATTTGTCAGGGGGTATGATAGAGACCCAGTACTTC. Encoded protein: CATSDLSGGMIETQYF.

The chain employs TRBV10-3 and TRBJ2-3; D is unclear. CDR1 and CDR2 from the germline V gene are ENHRY and SYGVKD. Deletions cut 2 bases from V and 2 bases from J, with 8 bases between. CDR3 length: 14 residues. The CDR3 region has the DNA TGTGCCATCAGTGAGGAACAGCCCACAGATACGCAGTATTTT. It translates to CAISEEQPTDTQYF.

This sequence joins TRBV7-3 and TRBJ1-2; D remains ambiguous. V was clipped by 5 bases and J by 7 bases, with 14 bases between them. The CDR3 loop spans 13 amino acids. Looked up from germline, CDR1 is SGHTA and CDR2 is FQGTGA. The CDR3 spells CASSARGKSGYTF. In nucleotides, the CDR3 is TGTGCCAGCAGCGCTCGAGGAAAGAGTGGCTACACCTTC. The variable domain in full, with the rest retrieved from reference TRBV7-3 and TRBJ1-2, is GAGVSQTPSNKVTEKGKYVELRCDPISGHTALYWYRQSLGQGPEFLIYFQGTGAADDSGLPNDRFFAVRPEGSVSTLKIQRTERGDSAVYLCASSARGKSGYTFGSGTRLTVV.